The 5 T cell receptor beta chains reported below all come from one sample, sequenced in a study of blood T cell repertoires in COVID-19. Profiled with immunoSEQ multiplex PCR; TCRdb holds only in-frame clones, not every one. The repertoire has about 530,000 clones, 85% to 90% of them found once; the top ten carry less than 9.5%. Sample: peripheral blood. All receptors come from a woman in her 50s with COVID-19, enrolled during active disease.

The chain employs TRBV6-6 and TRBJ1-5; D might be TRBD1 (6 bases). The CDR3 has 12 residues. Germline-derived CDR1 and CDR2 are MNHNY and SVGAGI (reference sequence). Trimming stripped 8 bases from V and 5 bases from J, with 10 bases between. This CDR3 is CASGGADQPQHF. The CDR3, as DNA: TGTGCCAGCGGGGGGGCGGATCAGCCCCAGCATTTT.

In this sample, this clone turned up a few times. The CDR3 DNA sequence: TGCAGTGCTGTGGGACTCCCTGAAGCTTTCTTT. This codes for CSAVGLPEAFF. The rearrangement links TRBV20-1 to TRBJ1-1; D may be TRBD1 (5 bases). Trimming cost V 5 bases and J 6 bases, with 10 bases left between them. The CDR3 runs 11 residues. Germline lookup yields CDR1 DFQATT and CDR2 SNEGSKA (reference sequence).

The chain links TRBV7-2 to TRBJ2-5; 9 positions match TRBD2. CDR1 is SGHTA, CDR2 FQGNSA, per germline. This CDR3 is 17 amino acids long. With 5 bases clipped from V and 2 bases from J, the junction kept 12 bases outside the gene matches. CDR3 DNA sequence: TGTGCCAGCAGCCGCGGGCCAGGAGCGGGGGGTCAAGAGACCCAGTACTTC. Translation gives CASSRGPGAGGQETQYF.

The rearrangement links TRBV19 to TRBJ2-2; 7 nucleotides line up with TRBD1. After removal of 5 bases from V and 10 bases from J, the junction contained 13 bases not matched to a gene. Germline loops: CDR1 LNHDA, CDR2 SQIVND (reference sequence). The CDR3 has 15 amino acids. CDR3: CASSRDREAYEELFF. The DNA for the CDR3 is TGTGCCAGTAGTCGTGACAGGGAAGCTTACGAGGAGCTGTTTTTT.

The chain links TRBV7-6 to TRBJ2-1, with 10 nucleotides matching TRBD2. Germline CDR1 is SGHVS and CDR2 is FNYEAQ. The length of the CDR3 is 15 residues. The junction had 11 bases not matched to a gene; V was cut back by 6 bases and J by 9 bases. The DNA of the CDR3 is TGTGCCAGCAGGCCAACTAGCGGGGAGTTCAGTGAGCAGTTCTTC. It translates to CASRPTSGEFSEQFF.